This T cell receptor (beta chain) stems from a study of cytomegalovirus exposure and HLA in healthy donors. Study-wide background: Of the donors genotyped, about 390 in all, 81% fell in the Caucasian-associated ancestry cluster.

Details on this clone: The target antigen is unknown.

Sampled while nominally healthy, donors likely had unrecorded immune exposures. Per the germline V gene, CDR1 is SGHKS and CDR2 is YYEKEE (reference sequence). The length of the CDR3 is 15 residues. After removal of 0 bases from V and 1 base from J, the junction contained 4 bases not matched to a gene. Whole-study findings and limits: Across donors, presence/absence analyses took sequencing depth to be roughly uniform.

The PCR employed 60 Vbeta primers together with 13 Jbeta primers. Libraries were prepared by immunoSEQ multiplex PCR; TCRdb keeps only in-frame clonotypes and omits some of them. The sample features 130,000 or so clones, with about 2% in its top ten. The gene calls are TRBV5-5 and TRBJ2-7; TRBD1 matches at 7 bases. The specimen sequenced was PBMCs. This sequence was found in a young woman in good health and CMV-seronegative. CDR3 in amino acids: CASSLGRGRSYEQYF. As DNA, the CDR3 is TGTGCCAGCAGCTTGGGTAGGGGGCGATCCTACGAGCAGTACTTC.